Shown below are 25 T cell receptor beta chains from a single sample sequenced in a study of cytomegalovirus exposure and HLA in healthy donors. Primers for the PCR totalled 60 Vbeta and 13 Jbeta. Clones were read by immunoSEQ multiplex PCR, and TCRdb kept only the in-frame ones, dropping some. This sample has 150,000 to 200,000 clones; roughly 79% occur once, and the top ten carry about 14%. Material: PBMCs. Every receptor here comes from a man aged 45 to 65 in good health and CMV-seropositive.

This clone was seen once. The rearrangement joins TRBV19 to TRBJ1-5; D may be TRBD1 (5 bases). Trimming took 2 bases from V and 7 from J, leaving 9 bases between them. The V gene's germline CDR1 is LNHDA and CDR2 SQIVND (reference sequence). The CDR3 extends over 13 amino acids. CDR3 in DNA: TGTGCCAGTAGTATACAGGGCTGGCAGCCCCAGCATTTT. Protein sequence: CASSIQGWQPQHF.

This chain links TRBV28 with TRBJ1-1, with 8 bases that match TRBD1. V lost 6 bases to trimming and J lost 3 bases; unmatched junction nucleotides: 12. This CDR3 is built from 16 residues. From germline, CDR1 is MDHEN and CDR2 SYDVKM. CDR3 residues: CASSPRGRGSDTEAFF. The CDR3 DNA reads as TGTGCCAGCAGCCCCAGGGGGCGCGGATCGGACACTGAAGCTTTCTTT. The variable domain in full, with the rest retrieved from reference TRBV28 and TRBJ1-1, is DVKVTQSSRYLVKRTGEKVFLECVQDMDHENMFWYRQDPGLGLRLIYFSYDVKMKEKGDIPEGYSVSREKKERFSLILESASTNQTSMYLCASSPRGRGSDTEAFFGQGTRLTVV.

V and J are TRBV5-4 and TRBJ2-2; D is uncertain. Trimming removed 1 base at V and 4 bases at J, with 5 bases between. This CDR3 region has 13 residues. CDR1 SGHNT and CDR2 YYREEE come from the germline V gene (reference sequence). The CDR3 sequence is CASSLPVTGELFF. As DNA, the CDR3 is TGTGCCAGCAGCTTGCCGGTCACCGGGGAGCTGTTTTTT.

V gene TRBV7-9 combines with J gene TRBJ2-4; D call uncertain. This CDR3 has 15 amino acids. The germline gives CDR1 SEHNR, CDR2 FQNEAQ (reference sequence). Trimming cost V 4 bases and J 0 bases, with 10 bases left between them. CDR3 residues: CASSSLGLAKNIQYF. DNA for the CDR3: TGTGCCAGCAGCTCTCTAGGCTTAGCCAAAAACATTCAGTACTTC.

The genes are TRBV6-5 and TRBJ2-7; D is possibly TRBD1 (5 bases). The germline gives CDR1 MNHEY, CDR2 SVGAGI. CDR3 length: 12 amino acids. V was clipped by 7 bases and J by 7 bases, with 14 bases between them. CDR3 region: CASKSGAGEQYV. CDR3 DNA sequence: TGTGCCAGCAAAAGTGGGGCAGGGGAGCAGTACGTC.

This rearrangement joins TRBV5-6 to TRBJ2-3; D perhaps matches TRBD2 (5 bases). This CDR3 spans 14 amino acids. Germline V gene data show CDR1 as SGHDT and CDR2 as YYEEEE. The V gene lost 5 bases and the J gene lost 1 base, with 11 bases spanning the gap. The CDR3 loop reads CASRGRARTDTQYF. The CDR3 DNA reads as TGTGCCAGCAGAGGGAGAGCCCGCACAGATACGCAGTATTTT.

V and J are TRBV10-1 and TRBJ2-2, with 9 bases lining up with TRBD1. The V segment lost 4 bases and the J segment 8 bases; nucleotides outside the gene matches: 11. This CDR3 region has 16 residues. The germline gives CDR1 WNHNN, CDR2 SYGVQD (reference sequence). The CDR3 DNA sequence: TGCGCCAGCAGTGGATCCGGGACAGGGTTTCGAGGGGAGCTGTTTTTT. Protein: CASSGSGTGFRGELFF.

CDR3 residues: CASSPAGAAQETQYF. For the CDR3, the DNA is TGTGCCAGCAGCCCTGCGGGGGCAGCCCAAGAGACCCAGTACTTC. This rearrangement joins TRBV5-4 to TRBJ2-5; D possibly corresponds to TRBD2 (7 bases). The CDR3 has 15 amino acids. V lost 4 bases to trimming and J lost 1 base, with 14 bases between them. Germline CDR1 is SGHNT and CDR2 is YYREEE (reference sequence).

The chain combines TRBV7-8 with TRBJ1-1, with 9 bases lining up with TRBD1. The CDR3 consists of 17 residues. Trimming took 1 base from V and 0 from J; bases not matched to a gene: 6. Germline loops: CDR1 SGHVS, CDR2 FQNEAQ. CDR3 nucleotide sequence: TGTGCCAGCAGCTTAGGGGGCCACAGGGGGCTGAACACTGAAGCTTTCTTT. This codes for CASSLGGHRGLNTEAFF.

The chain joins TRBV5-4 to TRBJ2-7; D call uncertain. The germline gives CDR1 SGHNT, CDR2 YYREEE (reference sequence). Trimming cost V 0 bases and J 7 bases, with 11 bases left between them. This CDR3 is 13 amino acids long. The CDR3 bases are TGTGCCAGCAGCTTGGTCCCGGGTGGGGAGCAGTACTTC. It encodes CASSLVPGGEQYF. Combining the CDR3 with reference TRBV5-4 and TRBJ2-7 gives the whole variable domain ETGVTQSPTHLIKTRGQQVTLRCSSQSGHNTVSWYQQALGQGPQFIFQYYREEENGRGNFPPRFSGLQFPNYSSELNVNALELDDSALYLCASSLVPGGEQYFGPGTRLTVT.

This rearrangement joins TRBV5-1 to TRBJ2-6, with TRBD1 matching 7 bases. Germline-derived CDR1 and CDR2 are SGHRS and YFSETQ. With V trimmed by 6 bases and J by 0 bases, 9 bases remained unmatched. There are 17 residues in the CDR3. The CDR3 nucleotides are TGCGCCAGCACCACCGGGACAGCTCCCTCTGGGGCCAACGTCCTGACTTTC. It encodes CASTTGTAPSGANVLTF.

The chain is built from TRBV5-1 and TRBJ1-2; TRBD1 might be the D (5 bases). Germline loops: CDR1 SGHRS, CDR2 YFSETQ. This CDR3 comprises 15 residues. Trimming pared 3 bases from V and 5 bases from J, leaving 17 bases between. DNA for the CDR3: TGCGCCAGCAGCTCCGAGGGAAGGGGAGGGTATGGCTACACCTTC. This gives the protein CASSSEGRGGYGYTF.

This clone has only one observation. This sequence joins TRBV6-5 and TRBJ2-1; D is possibly TRBD2 (6 bases). The CDR3 spans 15 residues. Trimming cost V 6 bases and J 7 bases, with 19 bases left between them. Germline CDR1 MNHEY, CDR2 SVGAGI. The CDR3 region has the DNA TGTGCCAGCAGCCGCGGGACCTCCGCAGGGAATGAGCAGTTCTTC. This encodes CASSRGTSAGNEQFF.

This clone showed up just once. V is TRBV11-1 and J is TRBJ2-3; 7 positions match TRBD2. Losses at the gene ends were 5 bases for V and 5 bases for J; bases not matched to a gene: 16. CDR3 length: 17 residues. Germline V gene data show CDR1 as SGHAT and CDR2 as FQDESV (reference sequence). The CDR3 here is CASSGGSRGSGGDTQYF. In DNA form, the CDR3 reads TGTGCCAGCAGCGGGGGTTCGCGGGGCTCGGGGGGAGATACGCAGTATTTT.

There are many counts of this clone. This chain connects TRBV28 to TRBJ2-1; no clear D. The CDR3 consists of 12 residues. Germline loops: CDR1 MDHEN, CDR2 SYDVKM. V dropped 7 bases and J dropped 5 bases, with 9 bases sitting between them. The CDR3 nucleotides read TGTGCCAGCATCGACTGGAACAATGAGCAGTTCTTC. Amino acids: CASIDWNNEQFF. Together with reference TRBV28 and TRBJ2-1, the CDR3 gives the full variable domain: DVKVTQSSRYLVKRTGEKVFLECVQDMDHENMFWYRQDPGLGLRLIYFSYDVKMKEKGDIPEGYSVSREKKERFSLILESASTNQTSMYLCASIDWNNEQFFGPGTRLTVL.

The table lists this clone with a few counts. This chain uses TRBV2 with TRBJ1-2, with TRBD1 matching over 9 bases. V lost 7 bases to trimming and J lost 1 base; unmatched junction nucleotides: 4. This CDR3 spans 14 amino acids. Per germline, CDR1 SNHLY and CDR2 FYNNEI. The CDR3 loop is CASTRTGVNYGYTF. The CDR3 DNA follows: TGTGCCAGCACAAGGACAGGGGTTAACTATGGCTACACCTTC.

The rearrangement uses TRBV6-1 and TRBJ1-1; 7 bases are shared with TRBD1. CDR3 length: 12 amino acids. CDR1 and CDR2 (germline): MNHNS, SASEGT. V dropped 8 bases and J dropped 4; count of bases not matched to a gene: 4. CDR3 nucleotides: TGTGCCAGCGGCGACAGGGTCACTGAAGCTTTCTTT. It is translated as CASGDRVTEAFF.

The chain joins TRBV4-2 to TRBJ2-3, with 8 bases fitting TRBD2. The CDR3 has 17 amino acids. V was clipped by 1 base and J by 0 bases; unmatched bases: 6. Germline CDR1 reads LGHNA; CDR2 reads YNFKEQ. The chain's CDR3 is CASSQALGGGSTDTQYF. The CDR3 DNA reads as TGTGCCAGCAGCCAAGCCCTGGGCGGGGGGAGCACAGATACGCAGTATTTT.

The gene calls are TRBV7-9 and TRBJ2-3; weak D call: TRBD1 (6 bases). Germline CDR1 and CDR2: SEHNR and FQNEAQ (reference sequence). V was shortened by 8 bases and J by 4 bases, with 10 bases between the two germline ends. The CDR3 length is 12 residues. The chain's CDR3 is CASEAGADTQYF. Written as DNA, the CDR3 is TGTGCCAGCGAGGCAGGGGCAGATACGCAGTATTTT.

V gene TRBV25-1 combines with J gene TRBJ1-1, with D possibly matching TRBD1 (5 bases). Per germline, CDR1 MGHDK and CDR2 SYGVNS. Trimming took off 1 base at V and 3 bases at J, with 9 bases between the two ends. The CDR3 spans 14 residues. CDR3 sequence: CASSELGQYTEAFF. Written as DNA, the CDR3 is TGTGCCAGCAGTGAATTGGGGCAGTACACTGAAGCTTTCTTT. The full variable domain, in which reference TRBV25-1 and TRBJ1-1 provide the parts outside the CDR3, is EADIYQTPRYLVIGTGKKITLECSQTMGHDKMYWYQQDPGMELHLIHYSYGVNSTEKGDLSSESTVSRIRTEHFPLTLESARPSHTSQYLCASSELGQYTEAFFGQGTRLTVV.

The rearrangement joins TRBV28 to TRBJ1-2; D is unclear. Trimming left V 4 bases short and J 4 bases short, with 16 bases between. Germline CDR1 MDHEN, CDR2 SYDVKM. The CDR3 runs 15 residues. The CDR3 region has the DNA TGTGCCAGCAGTTCCCCCCCGGGTGGAGTCTATGGCTACACCTTC. Amino acid sequence: CASSSPPGGVYGYTF.

The rearrangement uses TRBV18 and TRBJ2-1; TRBD1 is a possible D gene (5 bases). V lost 2 bases and J 9 bases, leaving 20 bases between the germline ends. CDR1 is KGHSH, CDR2 LQKENI, per germline. The CDR3 is made up of 16 amino acids. CDR3 sequence: CASSPVRDGVESEQFF. In DNA, the CDR3 is TGTGCCAGCTCACCAGTCAGGGATGGAGTAGAAAGTGAGCAGTTCTTC. The entire variable domain, with the rest obtained from reference TRBV18 and TRBJ2-1, is as follows: NAGVMQNPRHLVRRRGQEARLRCSPMKGHSHVYWYRQLPEEGLKFMVYLQKENIIDESGMPKERFSAEFPKEGPSILRIQQVVRGDSAAYFCASSPVRDGVESEQFFGPGTRLTVL.

Turning to this clone: Other DNA sequences of this sample code for an identical CDR3. The CDR3 DNA reads as TGTGCCAGCAGCTTGGAACAGAACACTGAAGCTTTCTTT. Residues: CASSLEQNTEAFF. The chain links TRBV5-5 to TRBJ1-1; D is unresolved. The ends were cut back, 0 bases at V and 1 base at J, with 4 bases in the middle. The CDR3 is 13 amino acids. In germline, CDR1 is SGHKS, CDR2 YYEKEE (reference sequence).

This sequence joins TRBV20-1 and TRBJ2-1, with D possibly being TRBD2 (6 bases). The CDR3 has 11 amino acids. From germline, CDR1 is DFQATT and CDR2 SNEGSKA (reference sequence). V was pared by 6 bases and J by 9 bases, with 12 bases between. The CDR3 sequence is CSAFTSLEQFF. The CDR3 DNA is TGCAGTGCGTTTACTAGCCTTGAGCAGTTCTTC.

The chain combines TRBV7-9 with TRBJ1-5; D may be TRBD1 (5 bases). The germline V and J ends were trimmed by 5 bases and 6 bases, with 14 bases remaining between them. Germline loops: CDR1 SEHNR, CDR2 FQNEAQ (reference sequence). The CDR3 runs to 14 residues. The chain's CDR3 is CASSVSGSAQPQHF. The CDR3 DNA follows: TGTGCCAGCAGCGTATCAGGGTCGGCTCAGCCCCAGCATTTT.